A selection of T cell receptor beta chains follows, all from one sample in a study of cytomegalovirus exposure and HLA in healthy donors. Measured with immunoSEQ multiplex PCR; TCRdb has only the in-frame clones, and not every one. The sample has 90,000 to 130,000 clones, roughly 90% seen once. The sample was PBMCs. Every receptor here comes from a woman under 30 in good health and CMV-seronegative. CDR3s include the opening cysteine and the closing phenylalanine or tryptophan. The D gene is left open where the match is weak. Expanded clones are given a class, and other clones once, few, many or no size at all.

v_gene	j_gene	abundance	d_gene	CDR3nt	CDR3aa
TRBV27	TRBJ1-6	.	.	TGTGCCAGCAGTTTATATAAGAGCTCCTATAATTCACCCCTCCACTTT	CASSLYKSSYNSPLHF
TRBV7-9	TRBJ2-7	.	.	TGTGCCAGCAGCTTAGGTGTCAGCTACGAGCAGTACTTC	CASSLGVSYEQYF
TRBV7-9	TRBJ1-2	.	TRBD1	TGTGCCAGCAGCTCGGACAGGGGGTATAGGAACGGCTACACCTTC	CASSSDRGYRNGYTF
TRBV7-7	TRBJ2-7	.	.	TGTGCTAGCAGCCCAAACCTAAGACAGGACGAGCAGTACTTC	CASSPNLRQDEQYF
TRBV6-5	TRBJ2-1	.	.	TGTGCCAGCAGTTACCAGGGGGGAAACAATGAGCAGTTCTTC	CASSYQGGNNEQFF
TRBV28	TRBJ1-2	.	.	TGTGCCAGCAGTTTGACAATGGTTTGGGGGGGACTCTTCTATGGCTACACCTTC	CASSLTMVWGGLFYGYTF
TRBV10-3	TRBJ1-6	.	.	TGTGCCATCAGTGAGGGCTACAGGGATTCACCCCTCCACTTT	CAISEGYRDSPLHF
TRBV19	TRBJ1-2	.	TRBD1	TGTGCCAGTAGTATAGGTTGGACAGGGAACTATGGCTACACCTTC	CASSIGWTGNYGYTF
TRBV6-1	TRBJ1-2	.	.	TGTGCCAGCAGTATCCCCCCGGACCCAGGGAATGGCTACACCTTC	CASSIPPDPGNGYTF
TRBV10-3	TRBJ2-7	.	TRBD2	TGTGCCATCAGTGAGCCAAGACTAGCGGGAGGGCCAAGTTACGAGCAGTACTTC	CAISEPRLAGGPSYEQYF
TRBV5-1	TRBJ2-1	.	TRBD2	TGCGCCAGCACCGGGAGGGGTACTAGCGGGCCATACAATGAGCAGTTCTTC	CASTGRGTSGPYNEQFF
TRBV30	TRBJ2-7	.	.	TGTGCCTATGAAGGACGGACAAATTTCTACGAGCAGTACTTC	CAYEGRTNFYEQYF
TRBV6-5	TRBJ1-2	.	.	TGTGCCAGCAGCCCGCCCCGACAGTTTAGGGGTGGCTACACCTTC	CASSPPRQFRGGYTF
TRBV23-1	TRBJ2-1	.	TRBD1	TGCGCCAGCAGTCAACCGGGACAGGGACCTACAGGGAATGAGCAGTTCTTC	CASSQPGQGPTGNEQFF
TRBV7-2	TRBJ1-1	.	TRBD1	TGTGCCAGCAGTGCTTCTCACAGGGGCACTGAAGCTTTCTTT	CASSASHRGTEAFF
TRBV28	TRBJ2-1	.	TRBD2	TGTGCCAGCAGTTTAACCGTAGGACTAGGGACCTACAATGAGCAGTTCTTC	CASSLTVGLGTYNEQFF
TRBV29-1	TRBJ2-3	.	TRBD1	TGCAGCGCCGAAGATGGGACAGGGGATGGTACGCAGTATTTT	CSAEDGTGDGTQYF
TRBV2	TRBJ2-5	.	.	TGTGCCAGCACGTCAAGGGGGGGAGCGGAGACCCAGTACTTC	CASTSRGGAETQYF
TRBV6-1	TRBJ2-7	.	TRBD1	TGTGCCAGCAGATACACAGGGGTCCCCGAGCAGTACTTC	CASRYTGVPEQYF
TRBV6-5	TRBJ2-7	.	TRBD2	TGTGCCAGCAGTAGGGATATTAGCGGGATGAACGAGCAGTACTTC	CASSRDISGMNEQYF
TRBV10-2	TRBJ2-3	.	.	TGCGCCAGCAGTGAGTCGGGGCGGGAAAGCACAGATACGCAGTATTTT	CASSESGRESTDTQYF
TRBV5-1	TRBJ1-4	.	TRBD1	TGCGCCAGCAGCTTGGTACAGGGGGGGAATGAAAAACTGTTTTTT	CASSLVQGGNEKLFF
TRBV4-3	TRBJ2-1	.	.	TGCGCCAGCAGGCCTCAAGCATCGGGAGCCGGCGGTGAGCAGTTCTTC	CASRPQASGAGGEQFF
TRBV6-4	TRBJ2-1	.	.	TGTGCCAGCAGTGACGCTAGCAGGAGCTCCTACAATGAGCAGTTCTTC	CASSDASRSSYNEQFF
TRBV7-8	TRBJ1-4	.	TRBD1	TGTGCCAGCAGCTTGGCAGGGGGTATTAATGAAAAACTGTTTTTT	CASSLAGGINEKLFF
TRBV7-2	TRBJ2-3	.	TRBD2	TGTGCCAGCAGCCCCTGGACCCCCGCGGGGGTTACGCAGTATTTT	CASSPWTPAGVTQYF
TRBV28	TRBJ2-3	.	.	TGTGCCAGCAGTTTCTCTATTGGGCCCCTTGCTAGCACAGATACGCAGTATTTT	CASSFSIGPLASTDTQYF
TRBV28	TRBJ1-2	.	.	TGTGCCAGCAGTTTGGGACAAACACGGCTTAACTATGGCTACACCTTC	CASSLGQTRLNYGYTF
TRBV5-7	TRBJ1-4	.	TRBD1	TGTGCCAGCAGCTTGGGGACAGGGTATGAAAAACTGTTTTTT	CASSLGTGYEKLFF
TRBV11-2	TRBJ2-7	.	TRBD1	TGTGCCAGCAGCTTAGATTTGAGACAGGGGGCCTACGAGCAGTACTTC	CASSLDLRQGAYEQYF
TRBV11-2	TRBJ2-5	.	TRBD2	TGTGCCAGCAGCTTAGGGGAGGGTTTCCAAGAGACCCAGTACTTC	CASSLGEGFQETQYF
TRBV2	TRBJ2-1	.	TRBD2	TGTGCCAGCAGGAGCGGGGGCCTATACAATGAGCAGTTCTTC	CASRSGGLYNEQFF
TRBV27	TRBJ2-7	.	.	TGTGCCAGCAGTCCCCCGGACGAGCAGTACTTC	CASSPPDEQYF
TRBV5-1	TRBJ1-3	few	TRBD1	TGCGCCAGCAGCAGGGACAGGGGGGCCTCTGGAAACACCATATATTTT	CASSRDRGASGNTIYF
TRBV11-2	TRBJ2-2	.	TRBD2	TGTGCCAGCAGCTTGGGACTAGCGGGGGGTACGAACACCGGGGAGCTGTTTTTT	CASSLGLAGGTNTGELFF
TRBV6-4	TRBJ2-3	.	TRBD1	TGTGCCAGCAGTGCGGGACAGGGCACAGATACGCAGTATTTT	CASSAGQGTDTQYF
TRBV5-8	TRBJ2-7	.	TRBD1	TGTGCCAGCAGCTTTAACAGGGGGATGGGGGTCGGCGAGCAGTACTTC	CASSFNRGMGVGEQYF
TRBV5-8	TRBJ2-7	.	TRBD1	TGTGCCAGCAGCTTGTTAATGCGACAGGGAACCTACGAGCAGTACTTC	CASSLLMRQGTYEQYF
TRBV7-2	TRBJ2-3	.	.	TGTGCCAGCAGCTTAGCGGGAGTGACAGATACGCAGTATTTT	CASSLAGVTDTQYF
TRBV4-1	TRBJ2-2	.	TRBD1	TGCGCCAGCAGCCACCACATACTAATGACAGGGCCGAACACCGGGGAGCTGTTTTTT	CASSHHILMTGPNTGELFF
TRBV5-1	TRBJ2-5	.	TRBD2	TGCGCCAGCGCAGTTCTTAGCGGGCAAGAGACCCAGTACTTC	CASAVLSGQETQYF
TRBV29-1	TRBJ2-1	.	.	TGCAGCGTTAACCCGTGGGGGCGCGGAAATGAGCAGTTCTTC	CSVNPWGRGNEQFF
TRBV5-6	TRBJ2-7	.	TRBD2	TGTGCCAGCAGCACAGCTAGCGGGAGGGCCGGGCAGTACTTC	CASSTASGRAGQYF
TRBV7-4	TRBJ1-4	once	.	TGTGCCAGCAGCCCTAAGTGCGGCCGAGGAGAAAAACTGTTTTTT	CASSPKCGRGEKLFF
TRBV19	TRBJ2-3	.	.	TGTGCCAGTAGTATGGGGCCAGGGGATACGCAGTATTTT	CASSMGPGDTQYF
TRBV5-1	TRBJ2-1	.	.	TGCGCCAGCAGCTCGGACAATGAGCAGTTCTTC	CASSSDNEQFF
TRBV5-5	TRBJ1-4	.	TRBD1	TGTGCCAGCAGCCCCCGACAGGGGGAGAATGAAAAACTGTTTTTT	CASSPRQGENEKLFF
TRBV11-2	TRBJ1-2	.	TRBD1	TGTGCCAGCAGCCCCGCTCCGAGACAGGGGAAAGGGTTGGGCTACACCTTC	CASSPAPRQGKGLGYTF
TRBV7-8	TRBJ2-3	.	TRBD2	TGTGCCAGCCAGCGGGGGGGTAGGGATACGCAGTATTTT	CASQRGGRDTQYF
TRBV7-3	TRBJ2-7	.	TRBD2	TGTGCCAGCAGCTTTAAAACTAGCGGGAGCCTTACGCCCTACGAGCAGTACTTC	CASSFKTSGSLTPYEQYF
TRBV11-2	TRBJ1-5	.	.	TGTGCCAGCAGCCCACTTCGAGGCCATCCGCCCCAGCATTTT	CASSPLRGHPPQHF
TRBV6-5	TRBJ1-5	.	.	TGTGCCAGCAGCCACCAGGGTCAGCCCCAGCATTTT	CASSHQGQPQHF
TRBV11-1	TRBJ2-1	.	TRBD2	TGTGCCAGCAGCCAACAGCGGGAGGGCCGTTACAATGAGCAGTTCTTC	CASSQQREGRYNEQFF